These 22 T cell receptor beta chains were sequenced from one sample in a study of long-term antiretroviral therapy in people with HIV. It was version v3.0 of the immunoSEQ assay that was run at survey level. Method: immunoSEQ multiplex PCR; TCRdb's copy keeps in-frame clones and lacks some. This table holds tens of thousands of clones, nearly 95% found once. The sequenced sample was unsorted PBMCs, obtained 3.7 years after starting antiretroviral therapy. These receptors all come from a woman between 45 and 65 years old with HIV.

The CDR3: CASSLQGAGELFF. CDR3 in DNA: TGTGCCAGCAGCTTACAGGGAGCCGGGGAGCTGTTTTTT. The V gene is TRBV7-9, the J gene TRBJ2-2; the D call may be TRBD1 or TRBD2 (5 bases each). The CDR3 is 13 amino acids. Germline CDR1 reads SEHNR; CDR2 reads FQNEAQ (reference sequence). V lost 2 bases, J lost 6 bases, and 7 bases lay in between.

This clone was counted only a few times. The V and J genes are TRBV9 and TRBJ2-7; TRBD2 is a possible D gene (6 bases). The CDR3 is 14 residues long. Germline values: CDR1 SGDLS, CDR2 YYNGEE. Trimming left V 0 bases short and J 6 bases short, with 13 bases between. The CDR3 region has the DNA TGTGCCAGCAGCGTAGGCCCCATGGAGGGCGAGCAGTACTTC. Translated: CASSVGPMEGEQYF.

The V and J genes are TRBV6-6 and TRBJ2-7; 7 bases are shared with TRBD1. The length of the CDR3 is 13 residues. Germline V gene data show CDR1 as MNHNY and CDR2 as SVGAGI (reference sequence). V trimming: 6 bases; J trimming: 0 bases; junction bases outside the gene matches: 2. In DNA form, the CDR3 reads TGTGCCAGCAGAAGGACAGGCTCCTACGAGCAGTACTTC. This sequence encodes CASRRTGSYEQYF.

This chain uses TRBV15 with TRBJ1-6; a weak D match, TRBD1 (5 bases). Germline V gene data show CDR1 as LNHNV and CDR2 as YYDKDF (reference sequence). The V end was cut by 4 bases, the J end by 9 bases, with 16 bases between. CDR3 length equals 15 residues. The DNA of the CDR3 is TGTGCCACCAGCAAGTACGGGGGTATAGCTTCACCCCTCCACTTT. This translates into CATSKYGGIASPLHF.

The rearrangement joins TRBV30 to TRBJ2-3; D is uncertain. CDR1 GTSNPN and CDR2 SVGIG come from the germline V gene (reference sequence). Trimming removed 2 bases from V and 3 bases from J, with 9 bases in between. This CDR3 has 13 amino acids. The CDR3 DNA follows: TGTGCCTGGAGTATGGGCTTTACAGATACGCAGTATTTT. Encoded protein: CAWSMGFTDTQYF.

The J gene is TRBJ2-3, the V gene TRBV4-2; no firm D call. This CDR3 spans 16 amino acids. Trimming removed 4 bases at V and 0 bases at J, with 14 bases between. CDR1 is LGHNA, CDR2 YNFKEQ, per germline. The CDR3 region has the DNA TGTGCCAGCAGCCTCGCCTATGGGCTTAGCACAGATACGCAGTATTTT. It translates to CASSLAYGLSTDTQYF.

The genes are TRBV12-5 and TRBJ2-5, with TRBD1 matching over 7 bases. The CDR3 has 13 residues. CDR1 LGHNT and CDR2 FRNRAP come from the germline V gene. V lost 6 bases and J lost 1; bases outside the gene matches: 2. This CDR3 reads CASGRQGQETQYF. CDR3 in DNA: TGTGCTAGTGGCCGACAGGGCCAAGAGACCCAGTACTTC.

This chain joins TRBV5-6 and TRBJ2-7, with D tentatively TRBD1 or TRBD2 (6 bases each). Between the trimmed V and J ends, which lost 1 base and 2 bases, there was a span of 16 bases. Per germline, CDR1 SGHDT and CDR2 YYEEEE. This CDR3 has 16 amino acids. CDR3 in amino acids: CASSLYRGLPTYEQYF. CDR3 in DNA: TGTGCCAGCAGCTTGTATCGGGGGCTCCCAACCTACGAGCAGTACTTC.

The V and J genes are TRBV6-5 and TRBJ2-7; 11 bases map to TRBD2. CDR1 is MNHEY, CDR2 SVGAGI, per germline. CDR3 length equals 12 residues. Trimming at V came to 10 bases and at J to 7 bases, leaving 6 bases not matched to a gene. The CDR3 loop reads CAITSGGGEQYF. CDR3 nucleotides: TGTGCCATCACTAGCGGGGGAGGGGAGCAGTACTTC.

The V gene is TRBV10-2, the J gene TRBJ1-2; D not certain. The CDR3 covers 14 residues. Germline V gene lookup returns CDR1 WSHSY and CDR2 SAAADI. V lost 7 bases, J lost 5 bases, and 17 bases lay in between. CDR3 sequence reads: CASTPSSGWYGYTF. For the CDR3, the DNA is TGCGCCAGCACCCCATCTTCAGGATGGTATGGCTACACCTTC.

This clone appeared a single time. The chain joins TRBV6-5 to TRBJ1-1; no clear D. Between the trimmed V and J ends, which lost 4 bases and 3 bases, there was a span of 12 bases. The germline CDR1 and CDR2 sequences are MNHEY and SVGAGI. The CDR3 consists of 14 residues. This chain's CDR3 is CASSLYRGDTEAFF. Here the CDR3 DNA reads TGTGCCAGCAGTTTATACCGCGGGGACACTGAAGCTTTCTTT.

This chain links TRBV6-5 with TRBJ2-7; D perhaps matches TRBD1 (6 bases). Germline V gives CDR1 MNHEY, CDR2 SVGAGI. The CDR3 contains 13 residues. V was trimmed by 3 bases and J by 3 bases, leaving 9 bases between them. CDR3 protein: CASSYRDNYEQYF. CDR3 DNA sequence: TGTGCCAGCAGTTATCGGGACAACTACGAGCAGTACTTC.

This clone has just one count. The junction shows a germline mismatch at one end, possibly a read error. J is TRBJ2-5 and V is TRBV7-7; possible D gene TRBD1, 5 bases. This CDR3 spans 14 amino acids. The germline V gene has CDR1 SSHAT and CDR2 FNYEAQ (reference sequence). CDR3 region: CASSFTTRVETQYF. The CDR3 DNA sequence: TGTGCTAGCAGCTTTACAACCAGGGTGGAGACCCAGTACTTC.

The rearrangement links TRBV5-1 to TRBJ1-1, with TRBD1 identical over 8 bases. Trimming removed 3 bases from V and 3 bases from J; junction bases left unmatched: 4. CDR1 and CDR2 from the germline V gene are SGHRS and YFSETQ. The CDR3 has 14 residues. CDR3 sequence (DNA): TGCGCCAGCAGCTCCGCAGGGGGCTACACTGAAGCTTTCTTT. Its protein product is CASSSAGGYTEAFF. Based on the CDR3 plus reference TRBV5-1 and TRBJ1-1, the full variable domain is KAGVTQTPRYLIKTRGQQVTLSCSPISGHRSVSWYQQTPGQGLQFLFEYFSETQRNKGNFPGRFSGRQFSNSRSEMNVSTLELGDSALYLCASSSAGGYTEAFFGQGTRLTVV.

The chain employs TRBV14 and TRBJ2-5; D is unclear. V was trimmed by 0 bases and J by 8 bases, leaving 13 bases between them. The CDR3 is 14 amino acids. The germline gives CDR1 SGHDN, CDR2 FVKESK. The CDR3 coding sequence is TGTGCCAGCAGCCAAGATCTCGCACCCCAAACCCAGTACTTC. Translated: CASSQDLAPQTQYF.

The chain couples TRBV7-2 to TRBJ2-5; unclear D gene. Trimming stripped 3 bases from V and 3 bases from J, with 5 bases between. Germline V gives CDR1 SGHTA, CDR2 FQGNSA. The CDR3 is made up of 12 amino acids. CDR3 bases: TGTGCCAGCAGCTTCGGAGAAGAGACCCAGTACTTC. Amino acids: CASSFGEETQYF.

In DNA, the CDR3 is TGTGCCAGCAGCCAACGGACAGGGGGGAACACCGGGGAGCTGTTTTTT. Protein: CASSQRTGGNTGELFF. The rearrangement uses TRBV4-2 and TRBJ2-2, with 10 bases identical to TRBD1. Germline V gene data show CDR1 as LGHNA and CDR2 as YNFKEQ. After removal of 2 bases from V and 1 base from J, the junction contained 1 base not matched to a gene. CDR3 length: 16 amino acids.

V usage is TRBV7-8 and J usage is TRBJ1-2, with TRBD1 as a possible D gene (6 bases). Germline CDR1 and CDR2: SGHVS and FQNEAQ. Trimming removed 1 base from V and 2 bases from J, with 14 bases in between. The CDR3 is 16 residues long. The CDR3 sequence: CASSLERQDLNYGYTF. Written as DNA, the CDR3 is TGTGCCAGCAGCTTAGAGAGACAGGACCTCAACTATGGCTACACCTTC.

V gene TRBV30 combines with J gene TRBJ1-6; the D gene is possibly TRBD1 (5 bases). Germline-derived CDR1 and CDR2 are GTSNPN and SVGIG (reference sequence). V lost 3 bases and J lost 8, with 20 bases in between. This CDR3 region has 16 residues. In DNA form, the CDR3 reads TGTGCCTGGAGCGAGACGTTGAGGGGAAGCGATTCACCCCTCCACTTT. It yields the protein CAWSETLRGSDSPLHF.

This chain joins TRBV10-3 and TRBJ1-1, with D possibly TRBD1 on 5 matching bases. With 7 bases removed from V and 1 base from J, the gap between germline ends came to 16 bases. The CDR3 extends over 15 amino acids. Germline V gene sequence: CDR1 ENHRY, CDR2 SYGVKD. Here the CDR3 reads CAIKAPGHGNTEAFF. Here the CDR3 DNA reads TGTGCCATCAAGGCCCCTGGACACGGGAACACTGAAGCTTTCTTT.

The genes are TRBV10-3 and TRBJ2-2; 14 bases map to TRBD2. This CDR3 is 15 amino acids long. The V segment lost 4 bases and the J segment 9 bases; nucleotides outside the gene matches: 4. Germline values: CDR1 ENHRY, CDR2 SYGVKD. The CDR3 bases are TGTGCCATCAGTGCCGGGACTAGCGGGGGCCGGGAGCTGTTTTTT. Its translation is CAISAGTSGGRELFF.

This rearrangement joins TRBV14 to TRBJ2-5; TRBD2 aligns across 8 bases. The V and J ends lost 0 bases and 4 bases, in that order; junction bases with no gene match: 4. Germline V gene sequence: CDR1 SGHDN, CDR2 FVKESK. The CDR3 contains 15 residues. The CDR3: CASSQDGLAPETQYF. CDR3 in DNA: TGTGCCAGCAGCCAAGATGGACTAGCCCCAGAGACCCAGTACTTC.